This T cell receptor beta chain was retrieved from a study of blood T cell repertoires in COVID-19. The overall study: PBMCs, B-cell-depleted T cells, or T cells were the source of the cDNA or gDNA that made up the material.

Sequencing used immunoSEQ multiplex PCR; TCRdb keeps in-frame clones, though not all of them. The profile covers 150,000 to 200,000 clones, with about 84% appearing a single time and around 5.2% taken by the ten largest. The specimen was peripheral blood. The receptor was isolated from a woman between 25 and 40 years old with acute or convalescent COVID-19.

CDR3 nucleotide sequence: TGTGCCAGTAGCGTAGCGGGAGGGGGTCCCAGCTCCTACAATGAGCAGTTCTTC. Its translation is CASSVAGGGPSSYNEQFF. The chain joins TRBV19 to TRBJ2-1, with TRBD2 matching 11 bases. This CDR3 is 18 amino acids long. J lost 0 bases, V lost 6 bases, and 10 bases had no gene match. The germline gives CDR1 LNHDA, CDR2 SQIVND (reference sequence).